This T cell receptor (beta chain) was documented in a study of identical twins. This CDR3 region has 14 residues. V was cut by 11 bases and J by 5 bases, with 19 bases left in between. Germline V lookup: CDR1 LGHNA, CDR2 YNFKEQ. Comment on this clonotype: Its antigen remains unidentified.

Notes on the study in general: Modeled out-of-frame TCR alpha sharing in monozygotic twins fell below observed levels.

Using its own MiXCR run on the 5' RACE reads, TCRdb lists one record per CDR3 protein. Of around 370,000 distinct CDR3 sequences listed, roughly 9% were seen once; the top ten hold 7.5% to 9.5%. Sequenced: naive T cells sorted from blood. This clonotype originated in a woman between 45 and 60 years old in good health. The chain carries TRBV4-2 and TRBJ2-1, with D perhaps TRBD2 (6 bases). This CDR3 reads CASGVGGSDNEQFF. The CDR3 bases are TGTGCCTCGGGAGTCGGGGGTTCCGACAATGAGCAGTTCTTC.